This T cell receptor beta chain was captured by sequencing in a study of blood T cell repertoires in COVID-19. Study-level information: From the United States, Italy and Spain came samples of acute and convalescent COVID-19. From T cells, B-cell-depleted T cells, or PBMCs came the material, which was cDNA or gDNA.

Original processing methods: By means of reference gene primer amplification, nucleated cell counts were estimated. Clones were read by immunoSEQ multiplex PCR, and TCRdb kept only the in-frame ones, dropping some. V and J calls and clone size are copied from that table; D and trimming were computed from the DNA. Of some 120,000 clones listed, roughly 85% are singletons. There are 14 residues in the CDR3. Germline V gene sequence: CDR1 MNHNS, CDR2 SASEGT. Trimming cost V 2 bases and J 4 bases, with 9 bases left between them. The chain employs TRBV6-1 and TRBJ2-1; tentatively, D is TRBD2 (5 bases). Material: peripheral blood. The source is a human donor in a cohort sampled during active COVID-19. The CDR3, as DNA: TGTGCCAGCAGTGAATTGGACTCTTACAATGAGCAGTTCTTC. This translates into CASSELDSYNEQFF.